This T cell receptor (beta chain) appears in the sequencing data of a study of graft-versus-host responses after intestinal transplantation. Of note for this clone: Its antigen is not known.

Method: immunoSEQ multiplex PCR; TCRdb's copy keeps in-frame clones and lacks some. The table includes tens of thousands of clones, about 92% detected once. After removal of 1 base from V and 5 bases from J, the junction contained 6 bases not matched to a gene. The CDR3 spans 15 residues. Germline V CDR1 and CDR2: MGHDK, SYGVNS. Sequenced here: unstimulated CD8+ T cells sorted from spleen or lymph node cells, sampled before intestinal transplant. The chain has TRBV25-1 and TRBJ1-2; TRBD1 matches at 8 bases. The receptor was isolated from a human donor who received an intestinal transplant. The CDR3 bases are TGTGCCAGCAGTGAATCGACAGGGGCCATTTATGGCTACACCTTC. This encodes CASSESTGAIYGYTF.